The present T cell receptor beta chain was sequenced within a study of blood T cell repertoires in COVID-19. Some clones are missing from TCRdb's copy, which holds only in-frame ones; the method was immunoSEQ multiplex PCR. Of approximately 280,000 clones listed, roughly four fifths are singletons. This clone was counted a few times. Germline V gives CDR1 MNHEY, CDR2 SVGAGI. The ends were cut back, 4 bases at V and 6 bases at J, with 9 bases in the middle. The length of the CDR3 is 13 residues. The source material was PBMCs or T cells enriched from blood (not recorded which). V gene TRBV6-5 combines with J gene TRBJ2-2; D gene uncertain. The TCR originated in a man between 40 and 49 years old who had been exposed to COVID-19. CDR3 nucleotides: TGTGCCAGCAGTTCCGGGTTATCCGGGGAGCTGTTTTTT. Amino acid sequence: CASSSGLSGELFF.